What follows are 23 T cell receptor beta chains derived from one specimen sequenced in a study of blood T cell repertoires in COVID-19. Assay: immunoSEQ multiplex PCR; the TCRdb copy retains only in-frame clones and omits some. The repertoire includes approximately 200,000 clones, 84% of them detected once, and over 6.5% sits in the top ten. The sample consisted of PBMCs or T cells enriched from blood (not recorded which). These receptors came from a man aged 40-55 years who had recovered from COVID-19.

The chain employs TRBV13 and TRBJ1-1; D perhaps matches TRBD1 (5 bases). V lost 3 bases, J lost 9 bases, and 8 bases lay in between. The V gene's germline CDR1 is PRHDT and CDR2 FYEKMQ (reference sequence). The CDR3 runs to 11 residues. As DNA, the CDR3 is TGTGCCAGCAGCTTCGACAGTCAAGCTTTCTTT. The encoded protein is CASSFDSQAFF.

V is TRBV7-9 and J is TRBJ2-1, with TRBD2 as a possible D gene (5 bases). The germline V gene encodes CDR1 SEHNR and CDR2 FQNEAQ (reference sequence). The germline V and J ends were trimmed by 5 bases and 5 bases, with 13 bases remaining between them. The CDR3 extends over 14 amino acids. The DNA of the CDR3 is TGTGCCAGCAGCCCTGGAGGTCGGGACAATGAGCAGTTCTTC. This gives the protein CASSPGGRDNEQFF.

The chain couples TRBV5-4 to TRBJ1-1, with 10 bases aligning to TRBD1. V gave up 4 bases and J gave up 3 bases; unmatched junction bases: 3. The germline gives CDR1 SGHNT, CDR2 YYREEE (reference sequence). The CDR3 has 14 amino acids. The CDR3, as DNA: TGTGCCAGCAGCACGACAGGGGGCCACACTGAAGCTTTCTTT. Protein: CASSTTGGHTEAFF.

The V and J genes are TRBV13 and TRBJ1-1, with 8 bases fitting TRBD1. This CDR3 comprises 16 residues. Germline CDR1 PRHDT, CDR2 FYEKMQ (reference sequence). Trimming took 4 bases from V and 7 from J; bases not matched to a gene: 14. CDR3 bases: TGTGCCAGCAGCTCAGAATTCGGACAGGGTCGGGTTGAAGCTTTCTTT. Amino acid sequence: CASSSEFGQGRVEAFF.

The DNA of the CDR3 is TGCGCCAGCAGCCTAAGGGACACGGCGGAAGGGAACTATGGCTACACCTTC. Its translation is CASSLRDTAEGNYGYTF. J is TRBJ1-2 and V is TRBV5-1; possibly TRBD1 for D (6 bases). CDR3 length: 17 amino acids. V lost 4 bases and J lost 2, with 21 bases in between. Looked up from germline, CDR1 is SGHRS and CDR2 is YFSETQ. Full variable domain (missing parts from reference TRBV5-1 and TRBJ1-2): KAGVTQTPRYLIKTRGQQVTLSCSPISGHRSVSWYQQTPGQGLQFLFEYFSETQRNKGNFPGRFSGRQFSNSRSEMNVSTLELGDSALYLCASSLRDTAEGNYGYTFGSGTRLTVV.

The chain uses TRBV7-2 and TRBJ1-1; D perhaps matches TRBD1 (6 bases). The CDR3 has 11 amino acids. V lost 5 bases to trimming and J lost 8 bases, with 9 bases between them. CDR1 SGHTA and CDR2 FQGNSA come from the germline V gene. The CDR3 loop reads CASSPDREAFF. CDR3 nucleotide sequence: TGTGCCAGCAGCCCCGACAGGGAAGCTTTCTTT.

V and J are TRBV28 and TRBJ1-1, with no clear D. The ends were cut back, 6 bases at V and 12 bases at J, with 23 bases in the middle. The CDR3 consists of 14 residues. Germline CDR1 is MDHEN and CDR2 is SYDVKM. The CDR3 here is CASRKKLHYSYTFF. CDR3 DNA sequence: TGTGCCAGCAGGAAAAAACTTCATTATTCTTATACTTTCTTT.

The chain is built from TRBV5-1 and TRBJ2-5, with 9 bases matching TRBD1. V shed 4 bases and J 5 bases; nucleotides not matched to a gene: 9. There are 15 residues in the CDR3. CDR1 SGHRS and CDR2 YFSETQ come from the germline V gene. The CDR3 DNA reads TGCGCCAGCAGCGACGGGACAGGGCGGGGGGAGACCCAGTACTTC. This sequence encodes CASSDGTGRGETQYF.

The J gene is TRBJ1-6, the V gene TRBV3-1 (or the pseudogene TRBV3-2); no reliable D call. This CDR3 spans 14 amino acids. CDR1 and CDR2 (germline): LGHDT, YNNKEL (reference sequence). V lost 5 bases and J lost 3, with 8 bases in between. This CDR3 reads CASSGALYNSPLHF. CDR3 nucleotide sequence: TGTGCCAGCAGCGGTGCGCTCTATAATTCACCCCTCCACTTT.

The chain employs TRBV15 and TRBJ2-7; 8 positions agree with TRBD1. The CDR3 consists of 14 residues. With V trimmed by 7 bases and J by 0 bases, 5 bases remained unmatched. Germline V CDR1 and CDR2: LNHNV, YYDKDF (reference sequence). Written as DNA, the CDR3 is TGTGCCACCACCCCGGGACAGGCCTCCTACGAGCAGTACTTC. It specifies CATTPGQASYEQYF.

In DNA, the CDR3 is TGCAGCGTCGCCCGGGACTCCAGCACCGGGGAGCTGTTTTTT. Its protein product is CSVARDSSTGELFF. This chain uses TRBV29-1 with TRBJ2-2, with a tentative D call TRBD2 (6 bases). Trimming took 6 bases from V and 4 from J, leaving 15 bases between them. Per the germline V gene, CDR1 is SQVTM and CDR2 is ANQGSEA. The CDR3 has 14 amino acids.

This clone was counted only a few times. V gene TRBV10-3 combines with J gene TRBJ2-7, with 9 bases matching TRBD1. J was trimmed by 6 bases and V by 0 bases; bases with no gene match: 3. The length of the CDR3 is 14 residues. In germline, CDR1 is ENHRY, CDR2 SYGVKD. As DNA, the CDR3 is TGTGCCATCAGTGAGTCGAGACAGGGGGTCGAGCAGTACTTC. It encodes CAISESRQGVEQYF.

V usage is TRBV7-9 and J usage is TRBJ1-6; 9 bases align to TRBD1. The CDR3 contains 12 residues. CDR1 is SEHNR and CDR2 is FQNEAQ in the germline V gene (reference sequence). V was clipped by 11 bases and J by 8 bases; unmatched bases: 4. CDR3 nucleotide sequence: TGTGCCGGGGGACAGGGTGATTCACCCCTCCACTTT. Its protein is CAGGQGDSPLHF.

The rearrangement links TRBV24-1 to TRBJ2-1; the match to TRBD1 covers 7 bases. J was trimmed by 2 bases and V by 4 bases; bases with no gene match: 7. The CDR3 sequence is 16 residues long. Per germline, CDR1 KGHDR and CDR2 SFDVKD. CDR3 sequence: CATSDHYRGTYNEQFF. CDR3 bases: TGTGCCACCAGTGACCACTACAGGGGTACCTACAATGAGCAGTTCTTC.

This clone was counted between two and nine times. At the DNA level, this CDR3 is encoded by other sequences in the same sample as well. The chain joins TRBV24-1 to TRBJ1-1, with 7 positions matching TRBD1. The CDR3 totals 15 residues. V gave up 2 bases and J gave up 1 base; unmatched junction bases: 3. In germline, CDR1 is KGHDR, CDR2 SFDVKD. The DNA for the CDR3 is TGTGCCACCAGTGATTCCAGGACAGGGAACACTGAAGCTTTCTTT. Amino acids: CATSDSRTGNTEAFF.

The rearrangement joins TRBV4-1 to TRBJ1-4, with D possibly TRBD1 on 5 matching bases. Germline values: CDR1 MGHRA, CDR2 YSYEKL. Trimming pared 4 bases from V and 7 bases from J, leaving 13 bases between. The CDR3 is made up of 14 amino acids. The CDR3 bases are TGCGCCAGCAGCCTCGGGACCGGGGGTGAAAAACTGTTTTTT. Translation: CASSLGTGGEKLFF.

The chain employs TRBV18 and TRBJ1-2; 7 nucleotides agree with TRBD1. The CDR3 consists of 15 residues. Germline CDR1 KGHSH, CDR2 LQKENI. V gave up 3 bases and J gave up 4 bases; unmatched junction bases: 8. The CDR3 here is CASSPAGQLSYGYTF. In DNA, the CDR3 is TGTGCCAGCTCACCGGCGGGACAGCTCTCCTATGGCTACACCTTC.

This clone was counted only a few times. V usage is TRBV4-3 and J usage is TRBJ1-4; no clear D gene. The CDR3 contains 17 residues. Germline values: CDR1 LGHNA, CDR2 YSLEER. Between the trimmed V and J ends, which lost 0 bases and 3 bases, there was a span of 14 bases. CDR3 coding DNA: TGCGCCAGCAGCCAAGATCAAGCTAGAGGAGCTAATGAAAAACTGTTTTTT. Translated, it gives CASSQDQARGANEKLFF.

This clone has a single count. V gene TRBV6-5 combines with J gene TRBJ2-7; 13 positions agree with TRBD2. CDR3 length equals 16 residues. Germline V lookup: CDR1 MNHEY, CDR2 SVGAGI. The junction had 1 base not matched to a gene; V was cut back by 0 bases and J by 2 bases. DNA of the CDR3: TGTGCCAGCAGTTACTCGACTAGCGGGGGGACCTACGAGCAGTACTTC. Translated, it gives CASSYSTSGGTYEQYF.

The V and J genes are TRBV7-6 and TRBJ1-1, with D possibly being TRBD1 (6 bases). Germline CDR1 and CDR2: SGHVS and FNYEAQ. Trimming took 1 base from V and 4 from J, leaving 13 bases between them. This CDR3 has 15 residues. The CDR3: CASSLGGPGSTEAFF. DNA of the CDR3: TGTGCCAGCAGCTTAGGGGGGCCCGGTAGCACTGAAGCTTTCTTT.

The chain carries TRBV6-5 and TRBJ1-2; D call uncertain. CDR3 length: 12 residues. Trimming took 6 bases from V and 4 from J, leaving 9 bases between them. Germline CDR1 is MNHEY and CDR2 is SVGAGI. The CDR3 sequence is CASSQVVYGYTF. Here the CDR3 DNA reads TGTGCCAGCAGCCAGGTAGTCTATGGCTACACCTTC.

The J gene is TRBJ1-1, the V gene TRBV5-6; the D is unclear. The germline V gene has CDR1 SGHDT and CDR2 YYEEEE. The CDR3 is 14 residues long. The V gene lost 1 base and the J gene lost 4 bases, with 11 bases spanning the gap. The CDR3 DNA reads TGTGCCAGCAGCTTGCGGGAGACTGGCACTGAAGCTTTCTTT. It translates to CASSLRETGTEAFF. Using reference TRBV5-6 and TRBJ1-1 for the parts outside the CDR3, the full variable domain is DAGVTQSPTHLIKTRGQQVTLRCSPKSGHDTVSWYQQALGQGPQFIFQYYEEEERQRGNFPDRFSGHQFPNYSSELNVNALLLGDSALYLCASSLRETGTEAFFGQGTRLTVV.

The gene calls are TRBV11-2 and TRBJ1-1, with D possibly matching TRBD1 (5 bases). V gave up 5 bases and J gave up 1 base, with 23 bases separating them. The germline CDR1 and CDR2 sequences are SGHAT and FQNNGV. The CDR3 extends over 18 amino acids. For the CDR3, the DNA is TGTGCCAGCAGCCCCCGTAATATTCGGGGGGGGACGAACACTGAAGCTTTCTTT. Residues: CASSPRNIRGGTNTEAFF. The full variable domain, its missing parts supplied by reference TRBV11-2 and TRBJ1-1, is EAGVAQSPRYKIIEKRQSVAFWCNPISGHATLYWYQQILGQGPKLLIQFQNNGVVDDSQLPKDRFSAERLKGVDSTLKIQPAKLEDSAVYLCASSPRNIRGGTNTEAFFGQGTRLTVV.